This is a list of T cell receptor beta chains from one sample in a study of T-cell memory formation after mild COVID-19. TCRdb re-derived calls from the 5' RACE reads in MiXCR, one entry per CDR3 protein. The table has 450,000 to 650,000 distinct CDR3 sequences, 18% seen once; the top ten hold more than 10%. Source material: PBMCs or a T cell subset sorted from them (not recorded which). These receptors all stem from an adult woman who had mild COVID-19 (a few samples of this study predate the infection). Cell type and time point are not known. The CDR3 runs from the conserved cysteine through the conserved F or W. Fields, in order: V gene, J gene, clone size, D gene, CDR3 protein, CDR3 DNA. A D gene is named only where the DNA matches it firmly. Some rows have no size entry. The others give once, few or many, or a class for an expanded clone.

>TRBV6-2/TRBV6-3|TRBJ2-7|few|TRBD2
CASSLPGLAGGYEQYF
TGTGCCAGCAGTCTTCCCGGACTAGCGGGTGGCTACGAGCAGTACTTC
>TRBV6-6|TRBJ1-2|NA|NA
CASTPAQAQANYGYTF
TGTGCCAGCACTCCTGCACAGGCCCAAGCTAACTATGGCTACACCTTC
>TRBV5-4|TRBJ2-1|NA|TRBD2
CASSPIGLAENEQFF
TGTGCCAGCAGCCCCATTGGACTAGCCGAGAATGAGCAGTTCTTC
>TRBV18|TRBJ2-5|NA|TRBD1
CASSLTGGRGQETQYF
TGTGCCAGCTCATTAACAGGGGGCAGAGGCCAAGAGACCCAGTACTTC
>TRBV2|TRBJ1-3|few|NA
CASCALTGNTIYF
TGTGCCAGCTGTGCGCTAACGGGAAACACCATATATTTT
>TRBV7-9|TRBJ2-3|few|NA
CASSLGESTDTQYF
TGTGCCAGCAGCCTAGGGGAGTCCACAGATACGCAGTATTTT
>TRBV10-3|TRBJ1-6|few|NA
CAISDLGQDYSPLHF
TGTGCCATCAGTGATCTCGGGCAGGACTATTCACCCCTCCACTTT
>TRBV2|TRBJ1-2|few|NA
CASSEDGGDGYTF
TGTGCCAGCAGCGAAGACGGAGGGGATGGCTACACCTTC
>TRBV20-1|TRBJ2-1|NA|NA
CSALVNVNEQFF
TGCAGTGCCCTGGTTAACGTGAATGAGCAGTTCTTC
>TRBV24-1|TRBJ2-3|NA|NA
CATSDFRTDTDTQYF
TGTGCCACCAGTGATTTTCGTACAGACACAGATACGCAGTATTTT
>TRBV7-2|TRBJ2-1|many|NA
CASSRRGANEQFF
TGTGCCAGCAGCCGCCGTGGGGCCAATGAGCAGTTCTTC